This TCR beta chain comes out of a study of blood T cell repertoires in COVID-19. Looking at the study overall: COVID-19 samples, acute and convalescent, were from the United States, Italy and Spain.

Assay: immunoSEQ multiplex PCR; the TCRdb copy retains only in-frame clones and omits some. The sample has 120,000 or so clones, approximately 80% seen once. The V and J ends lost 5 bases and 2 bases respectively, with 7 bases between them. This CDR3 has 14 amino acids. The germline V gene encodes CDR1 MNHEY and CDR2 SVGAGI. Sequencing used peripheral blood. The chain employs TRBV6-5 and TRBJ1-6, with D uncertain. This clonotype was obtained from a man aged 35-49 years with active or convalescent COVID-19. The CDR3 region has the DNA TGTGCCAGCAGTCCCCGTACCTATAATTCACCCCTCCACTTT. Its translation: CASSPRTYNSPLHF.